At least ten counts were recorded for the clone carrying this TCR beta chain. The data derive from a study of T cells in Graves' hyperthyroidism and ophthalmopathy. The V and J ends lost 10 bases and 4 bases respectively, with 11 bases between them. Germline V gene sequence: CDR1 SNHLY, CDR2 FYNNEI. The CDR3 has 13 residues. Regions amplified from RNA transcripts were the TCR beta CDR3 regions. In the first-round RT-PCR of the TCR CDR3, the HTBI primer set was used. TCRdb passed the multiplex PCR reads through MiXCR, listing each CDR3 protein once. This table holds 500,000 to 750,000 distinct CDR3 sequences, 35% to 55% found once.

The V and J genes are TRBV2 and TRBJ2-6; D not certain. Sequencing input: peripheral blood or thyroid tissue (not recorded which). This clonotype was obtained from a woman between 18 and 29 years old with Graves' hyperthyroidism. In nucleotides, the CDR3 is TGTGCCATACGACGGGCGGGGGCCAACGTCCTGACTTTC. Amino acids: CAIRRAGANVLTF. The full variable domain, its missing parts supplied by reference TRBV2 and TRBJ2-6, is EPEVTQTPSHQVTQMGQEVILRCVPISNHLYFYWYRQILGQKVEFLVSFYNNEISEKSEIFDDQFSVERPDGSNFTLKIRSTKLEDSAMYFCAIRRAGANVLTFGAGSRLTVL.